This T cell receptor (beta chain) was retrieved from a study of shared clonotypes between healthy human individuals. General study results and limits: Represented genetic and exposure-history diversity was restricted by having few donors.

Of note for this clone: What it recognizes is unknown.

Sequenced by immunoSEQ multiplex PCR; TCRdb stores in-frame clones only, minus some. The table has hundreds of thousands of clones, approximately 74% seen once. V lost 7 bases to trimming and J lost 5 bases, with 14 bases between them. CDR3 length equals 13 residues. CDR1 and CDR2 (germline): MNHEY, SMNVEV (reference sequence). This receptor was taken from a woman aged 25 to 45 in good health. What was sequenced was memory CD4+ T cells sorted from blood. Subset indicated: CD45RA-negative fraction. The V gene is TRBV27, the J gene TRBJ1-1, with D maybe TRBD1 (6 bases). Here the CDR3 reads CASIFRGGTEAFF. For the CDR3, the DNA is TGTGCCAGCATCTTCAGGGGCGGAACTGAAGCTTTCTTT.